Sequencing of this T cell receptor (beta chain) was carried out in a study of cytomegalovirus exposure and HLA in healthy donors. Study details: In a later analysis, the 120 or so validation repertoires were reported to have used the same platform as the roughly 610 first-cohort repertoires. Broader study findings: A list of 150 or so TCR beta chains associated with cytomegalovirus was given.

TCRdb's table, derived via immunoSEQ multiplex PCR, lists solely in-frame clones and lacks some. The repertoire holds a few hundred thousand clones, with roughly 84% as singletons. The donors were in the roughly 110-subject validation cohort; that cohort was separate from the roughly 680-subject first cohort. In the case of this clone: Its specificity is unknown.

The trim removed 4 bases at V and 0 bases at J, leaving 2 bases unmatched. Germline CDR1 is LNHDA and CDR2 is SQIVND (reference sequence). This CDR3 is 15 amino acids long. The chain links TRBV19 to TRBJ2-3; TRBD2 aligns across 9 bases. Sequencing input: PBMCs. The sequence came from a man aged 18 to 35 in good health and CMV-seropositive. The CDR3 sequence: CASSTTSGSTDTQYF. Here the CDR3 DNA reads TGTGCCAGTAGTACAACTAGCGGGAGCACAGATACGCAGTATTTT. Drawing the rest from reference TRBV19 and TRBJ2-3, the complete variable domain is DGGITQSPKYLFRKEGQNVTLSCEQNLNHDAMYWYRQDPGQGLRLIYYSQIVNDFQKGDIAEGYSVSREKKESFPLTVTSAQKNPTAFYLCASSTTSGSTDTQYFGPGTRLTVL.